This TCR beta chain was sequenced during a study of T cell clonality in common variable immunodeficiency. Study findings and constraints: CVID patient heterogeneity limited repertoire-clinical complication correlations.

The germline gives CDR1 KGHSH, CDR2 LQKENI. V was clipped by 7 bases and J by 4 bases; unmatched bases: 3. CDR3 length: 13 residues. This clone was counted at least ten times. Its target is unknown. The read ends 3 residues early relative to the CDR3; the germline J gene fills the gap. Assay used: immunoSEQ multiplex PCR; TCRdb lists only in-frame clones, some missing. The data show tens of thousands of clones, with none appearing a single time. V is TRBV18 and J is TRBJ2-2, with 7 bases matching TRBD2. The sample was peripheral blood mononuclear cells. The TCR was taken from a person between 18 and 70 years old in good health. The CDR3 spells CASWDYLTGELFF. CDR3 DNA, as far as it was read: TGTGCCAGCTGGGACTATCTCACCGGGGAG.